The source of this TCR beta chain is a study of blood T cell repertoires in COVID-19 (dated by TCRdb to the early 2020s). Context from the whole study: Samples covering the acute and convalescent phases of COVID-19 were provided by collaborators in the United States, Italy and Spain. The prospective study material was composed of cDNA or gDNA derived from T cells, B-cell-depleted T cells, or PBMCs. Subjects who had been exposed to COVID-19, were actively infected with it, or had recovered from it provided the deeply sampled blood TCRbeta repertoires that made up the dataset. A freely available public database, intended as a resource for researchers studying the immune response to SARS-CoV-2, is where the repertoires were released. Samples came from the ongoing ImmuneRACE study (first 160 participants) plus 1,254 subjects from 6 global collaborators. The sample metadata nearly always contained a de-identified subject ID, COVID-19 status, age in years and sex. HLA class I and class II types, where available, came from metadata supplied by the sample provider rather than from assay-based typing. The paper's findings and limits, for the study overall: The quantity of clinical and demographic metadata differed by source and by participant and was supplied without curation.

On this clone: Its cognate antigen has yet to be identified. Base-call qualities are not available, and no considerably larger clone is one nucleotide away.

TCRbeta CDR3 regions were amplified from genomic DNA by means of the immunoSEQ Assay, a bias-controlled multiplex PCR. Regarding the original processing steps: The number of nucleated cells in each sample was estimated from the amplification of reference gene primers within the assay. Sequence reads were collapsed and filtered to measure the absolute abundance of every unique TCRbeta CDR3 rearrangement. For each sample, productive Simpson clonality was calculated as the square root of Simpson's diversity index over productive rearrangements. This immuneACCESS table, as held by TCRdb, lists in-frame sequences with V and J called but not all clones. Of the missing ones, under half trace to an unresolved V gene in checked studies; the others have no known cause. The V and J calls and clone size are taken from that table; D and trimming were inferred from the DNA. This sample is represented by 120,000 to 150,000 clones; around 83% of them were singletons. Clones ranked in the top ten supply approximately 9% of the sample.

In Seattle, one collaborating source enrolled patients while the infection was active and tracked those patients longitudinally over the course of disease. The collaborating institutions used their own protocols to collect whole blood in K2EDTA tubes. For TCRbeta analysis, collaborators shipped samples as frozen whole blood, isolated PBMCs, or DNA extracted from either of those sample types. The germline V gene sets CDR1 to SNHLY and CDR2 to FYNNEI. Inclusive of the bounding cysteine and phenylalanine, the CDR3 is 14 residues long. The entry retains the CDR3 DNA only, 42 bases that are in frame from base 1. V is cut back by 9 bases and J by 4 bases, with 10 bases in the junction unmatched.

This TCR was sampled from a young man with COVID-19, enrolled during active disease. Sequencing was carried out using peripheral blood. The V and J segments used are TRBV2 and TRBJ2-3; TRBD2 matches 7 bases in the middle. The CDR3 corresponds to CASGGAGAADTQYF. At the DNA level, the sequence is TGTGCCAGTGGAGGTGCGGGAGCGGCAGATACGCAGTATTTT.